This T cell receptor beta chain came from a study of shared clonotypes between healthy human individuals. This clone was counted only a few times. This CDR3 has 17 residues. Trimming took 2 bases from V and 4 from J; bases not matched to a gene: 12. Germline-derived CDR1 and CDR2 are MNHEY and SMNVEV (reference sequence). Every contributor of samples was a Caucasian grown-up residing in Nashville, Tennessee. Assay used: immunoSEQ multiplex PCR; TCRdb lists only in-frame clones, some missing. The sample has hundreds of thousands of clones; around two thirds are singletons. Material for sequencing was memory CD4+ T cells sorted from blood. Subset described: CD45RA-negative fraction. This TCR was sampled from a woman aged 25 to 39 in good health. V usage is TRBV27 and J usage is TRBJ2-3; TRBD1 aligns across 7 bases. The CDR3 DNA follows: TGTGCCAGCAGTTTACAGGGGGAAGGTTGGCTCCCAGATACGCAGTATTTT. It encodes CASSLQGEGWLPDTQYF.